This T cell receptor (beta chain) was documented in a study of blood T cell repertoires in COVID-19. On the study more broadly: Italy, Spain and the United States were the sources of the convalescent and acute COVID-19 samples. T cells, B-cell-depleted T cells, or PBMCs supplied cDNA or gDNA.

Per the original data handling: Reference gene primers were amplified, and this amplification served to estimate nucleated cell counts. Data came from immunoSEQ multiplex PCR; TCRdb stores just in-frame clones and leaves some out. For V, J and clone size, that table is used; D and trimming come from the DNA. The sample contains a few hundred thousand clones, around nine tenths of which appear only once. Germline trimming cut 0 bases from V and 0 bases from J; bases unmatched to any gene: 7. This CDR3 has 18 amino acids. Germline V lookup: CDR1 SGHVS, CDR2 FNYEAQ. V and J are TRBV7-6 and TRBJ2-7; 11 nucleotides line up with TRBD2. Sequencing was performed on PBMCs or T cells enriched from blood (not recorded which). The receptor was isolated from a woman aged 30 to 39 who had been exposed to COVID-19. The CDR3 region is CASSLASTSGATSYEQYF. CDR3 nucleotide sequence: TGTGCCAGCAGCTTAGCCTCGACTAGCGGGGCTACCTCCTACGAGCAGTACTTC. The full variable domain, in which reference TRBV7-6 and TRBJ2-7 provide the parts outside the CDR3, is GAGVSQSPRYKVTKRGQDVALRCDPISGHVSLYWYRQALGQGPEFLTYFNYEAQQDKSGLPNDRFSAERPEGSISTLTIQRTEQRDSAMYRCASSLASTSGATSYEQYFGPGTRLTVT.